Shown below are 9 T cell receptor beta chains from a single sample sequenced in a study of human T cells and chemical hapten exposure. TCRdb processed the RACE reads anew with MiXCR; each CDR3 protein has one entry. The repertoire consists of tens of thousands of distinct CDR3 sequences, with 8% to 10% occurring once and the leading ten covering approximately 3.9%. As to time point: pre-sensitization, week 0. Described treatment: therapeutic diphenylcyclopropenone sensitization with weekly scalp DPC. This material consisted of whole blood, taken in connection with sensitization to the hapten diphenylcyclopropenone (DPC). These receptors were collected from a woman aged 40 to 50 with alopecia areata. Some clones in this sample may be carry-over from other donors' samples.

In its sample, this clonotype was seen a few times. This sequence joins TRBV4-3 and TRBJ2-1; D is ambiguous. Between the trimmed V and J ends, which lost 1 base and 6 bases, there was a span of 7 bases. The CDR3 is made up of 13 amino acids. The V gene's germline CDR1 is LGHNA and CDR2 YSLEER. The CDR3 is CASSQGTLNEQFF. The CDR3 DNA sequence: TGCGCCAGCAGCCAAGGGACCCTCAATGAGCAGTTCTTC.

This clonotype turned up a few times. The chain links TRBV7-6 to TRBJ1-1; the match to TRBD1 covers 8 bases. The V segment lost 1 base and the J segment 11 bases; nucleotides outside the gene matches: 3. From germline, CDR1 is SGHVS and CDR2 FNYEAQ. The CDR3 covers 12 residues. This CDR3 reads CASSLGTGRAFF. In nucleotides, the CDR3 is TGTGCCAGCAGCTTAGGGACAGGGAGGGCTTTCTTT. Supplemented by reference TRBV7-6 and TRBJ1-1, the full variable domain reads GAGVSQSPRYKVTKRGQDVALRCDPISGHVSLYWYRQALGQGPEFLTYFNYEAQQDKSGLPNDRFSAERPEGSISTLTIQRTEQRDSAMYRCASSLGTGRAFFGQGTRLTVV.

This clonotype has at least ten counts. V usage is TRBV5-8 and J usage is TRBJ1-6; 8 bases line up with TRBD1. Germline V gives CDR1 SGHTS, CDR2 YDEGEE. The V segment lost 0 bases and the J segment 7 bases; nucleotides outside the gene matches: 0. CDR3 length: 14 amino acids. The CDR3 is CASSLGTGNSPLHF. The CDR3 region has the DNA TGTGCCAGCAGCTTGGGGACAGGGAATTCACCCCTCCACTTT.

This clonotype has a count of ten or more. V gene TRBV7-9 combines with J gene TRBJ2-5, with no clear D. The CDR3 has 13 residues. V was clipped by 1 base and J by 3 bases, with 6 bases between them. Germline loops: CDR1 SEHNR, CDR2 FQNEAQ (reference sequence). The CDR3 region has the DNA TGTGCCAGCAGCTTAGGCTTCGAAGAGACCCAGTACTTC. Translation: CASSLGFEETQYF.

The chain links TRBV20-1 to TRBJ1-4; D may be TRBD1 (6 bases). V lost 5 bases and J lost 4, with 14 bases in between. The germline V gene encodes CDR1 DFQATT and CDR2 SNEGSKA (reference sequence). This CDR3 has 14 amino acids. The CDR3, as DNA: TGCAGTGCTGTGGGGGGCGCCCGTAATGAAAAACTGTTTTTT. This encodes CSAVGGARNEKLFF.

This clonotype occurred many times. The J gene is TRBJ2-2, the V gene TRBV5-6, with TRBD1 matching over 9 bases. The CDR3 totals 17 residues. Germline-derived CDR1 and CDR2 are SGHDT and YYEEEE. The junction had 13 bases not matched to a gene; V was cut back by 6 bases and J by 4 bases. CDR3 protein: CASTPASGTGRTGELFF. Here the CDR3 DNA reads TGTGCCAGCACCCCCGCCTCGGGGACAGGGCGCACCGGGGAGCTGTTTTTT. The full variable domain, completed using reference TRBV5-6 and TRBJ2-2, is DAGVTQSPTHLIKTRGQQVTLRCSPKSGHDTVSWYQQALGQGPQFIFQYYEEEERQRGNFPDRFSGHQFPNYSSELNVNALLLGDSALYLCASTPASGTGRTGELFFGEGSRLTVL.

This chain joins TRBV6-6 and TRBJ2-1; 8 nucleotides match TRBD2. From germline, CDR1 is MNHNY and CDR2 SVGAGI (reference sequence). The CDR3 consists of 15 residues. With 5 bases clipped from V and 2 bases from J, the junction kept 5 bases outside the gene matches. CDR3 nucleotides: TGTGCCAGCAGTCTGCGGGGGGACCCCTACAATGAGCAGTTCTTC. Its protein is CASSLRGDPYNEQFF.

Many counts were recorded for this clonotype. The chain employs TRBV2 and TRBJ1-2; D is unclear. The germline V gene has CDR1 SNHLY and CDR2 FYNNEI. Between the trimmed V and J ends, which lost 2 bases and 6 bases, there was a span of 4 bases. The length of the CDR3 is 11 residues. CDR3 DNA sequence: TGTGCCAGCAGTGAAAGGGATGGCTACACCTTC. Its translation is CASSERDGYTF.

This clonotype was observed a handful of times. The chain carries TRBV19 and TRBJ2-6; no clear D gene. The V and J ends lost 10 bases and 0 bases respectively, with 10 bases between them. Germline loops: CDR1 LNHDA, CDR2 SQIVND (reference sequence). The CDR3 length is 14 residues. The chain's CDR3 is CATGRVSGANVLTF. CDR3 in DNA: TGTGCCACTGGTCGAGTCTCTGGGGCCAACGTCCTGACTTTC.